Presented here are 30 T cell receptor beta chains from one specimen sequenced in a study of vaccination and CD4 T cells after COVID-19. Treatment denoted: roughly 10-day PBMC culture with coronavirus spike peptide pools or control peptides (ViraFEST assay). The antigens of these receptors remain unknown. Oncomine TCR Beta short-read sequencing was applied to DNA from cultured CD4+ T cells. TCRdb used MiXCR to reprocess the PCR reads, holding one entry per CDR3 protein. The sample lists over 8,000 distinct CDR3 sequences; roughly 24% were seen once. The specimen was cultured CD4+ T cells from blood. These receptors were collected from a human donor with COVID-19.

The rearrangement joins TRBV7-2 to TRBJ2-2; a possible D gene is TRBD2 (7 bases). The CDR3 is 17 amino acids. CDR1 SGHTA and CDR2 FQGNSA come from the germline V gene. Trimming took off 5 bases at V and 6 bases at J, with 22 bases between the two ends. CDR3 in DNA: TGTGCCAGCAGCACCCACAGAGGGGGGCTAGCGGCCGGGGAGCTGTTTTTT. Residues: CASSTHRGGLAAGELFF.

The gene calls are TRBV6-2 or TRBV6-3 and TRBJ2-2; D is possibly TRBD2 (5 bases). The CDR3 has 12 residues. Deletions cut 6 bases from V and 5 bases from J, with 7 bases between. CDR1 MNHEY and CDR2 SVGEGT come from the germline V gene. CDR3 bases: TGTGCCAGCAGATCGGGGACCGGGGAGCTGTTTTTT. Amino acids: CASRSGTGELFF.

This clonotype was recorded a few times. The genes are TRBV20-1 and TRBJ2-5, with a possible D match to TRBD2 (6 bases). Per germline, CDR1 DFQATT and CDR2 SNEGSKA (reference sequence). The CDR3 is 15 residues long. The germline V and J ends were trimmed by 3 bases and 2 bases, with 16 bases remaining between them. DNA of the CDR3: TGCAGTGCTAGTCCCTCGGGAGTCAGGCAAGAGACCCAGTACTTC. This gives the protein CSASPSGVRQETQYF.

This clonotype was counted between two and nine times. This chain joins TRBV7-2 and TRBJ2-7, with D unresolved. V was clipped by 2 bases and J by 0 bases, with 8 bases between them. CDR1 SGHTA and CDR2 FQGNSA come from the germline V gene. CDR3 length: 14 amino acids. The CDR3 spells CASSLPGSSYEQYF. The CDR3 DNA reads as TGTGCCAGCAGCTTACCCGGGTCCTCCTACGAGCAGTACTTC.

This clonotype has just a few counts. The J gene is TRBJ2-5, the V gene TRBV12-3 or TRBV12-4, with 8 bases fitting TRBD1. The junction had 6 bases not matched to a gene; V was cut back by 4 bases and J by 5 bases. The CDR3 runs 14 residues. The CDR3, as DNA: TGTGCCAGCAGTTCCCCAGGGGGCATGGAGACCCAGTACTTC. It is translated as CASSSPGGMETQYF.

This clonotype was detected a few times. V gene TRBV10-3 combines with J gene TRBJ1-5; the D gene is possibly TRBD1 (6 bases). CDR1 is ENHRY, CDR2 SYGVKD, per germline. The V gene lost 6 bases and the J gene lost 2 bases, with 11 bases spanning the gap. The CDR3 totals 14 residues. The CDR3 here is CAIRQGLGNQPQHF. CDR3 in DNA: TGTGCCATCAGACAGGGCTTGGGCAATCAGCCCCAGCATTTT.

The gene calls are TRBV7-9 and TRBJ1-2; D gene ambiguous. The CDR3 sequence is 13 residues long. Germline loops: CDR1 SEHNR, CDR2 FQNEAQ (reference sequence). The ends were cut back, 1 base at V and 4 bases at J, with 7 bases in the middle. DNA of the CDR3: TGTGCCAGCAGCTTAGTGGGCGGCTATGGCTACACCTTC. Translating it yields CASSLVGGYGYTF.

J is TRBJ2-7 and V is TRBV27, with a weak D call TRBD1 (6 bases). V dropped 4 bases and J dropped 0 bases, with 10 bases sitting between them. There are 14 residues in the CDR3. Germline V gives CDR1 MNHEY, CDR2 SMNVEV (reference sequence). As DNA, the CDR3 is TGTGCCAGCAGTTACCAGGGGTACTCCTACGAGCAGTACTTC. Residues: CASSYQGYSYEQYF.

The chain couples TRBV15 to TRBJ2-7; D is unclear. Germline V gene lookup returns CDR1 LNHNV and CDR2 YYDKDF (reference sequence). V was trimmed by 5 bases and J by 3 bases, leaving 17 bases between them. This CDR3 region has 15 residues. The CDR3: CATSGLTKPHYEQYF. The DNA of the CDR3 is TGTGCCACCAGCGGCCTTACTAAGCCGCACTACGAGCAGTACTTC.

In this sample, this clonotype turned up a few times. This chain joins TRBV7-9 and TRBJ1-2; no reliable D call. The CDR3 contains 11 residues. The germline gives CDR1 SEHNR, CDR2 FQNEAQ (reference sequence). V lost 7 bases and J lost 11, with 14 bases in between. In DNA form, the CDR3 reads TGTGCCAGCAAGGGCCCGGTCTCTTACACCTTC. Translation: CASKGPVSYTF. Using reference TRBV7-9 and TRBJ1-2 for the parts outside the CDR3, the full variable domain is DTGVSQNPRHKITKRGQNVTFRCDPISEHNRLYWYRQTLGQGPEFLTYFQNEAQLEKSRLLSDRFSAERPKGSFSTLEIQRTEQGDSAMYLCASKGPVSYTFGSGTRLTVV.

This clonotype was observed a handful of times. CDR3 loop: CASSKREGPETQYF. The CDR3 DNA reads TGTGCCAGCAGCAAACGGGAAGGGCCAGAGACCCAGTACTTC. The chain carries TRBV7-9 and TRBJ2-5; D perhaps matches TRBD2 (5 bases). The CDR3 is 14 amino acids. The germline V gene encodes CDR1 SEHNR and CDR2 FQNEAQ (reference sequence). Trimming took 5 bases from V and 4 from J, leaving 14 bases between them.

This clonotype showed up just a few times. The chain links TRBV7-9 to TRBJ2-4, with no clear D. The length of the CDR3 is 15 residues. CDR1 is SEHNR, CDR2 FQNEAQ, per germline (reference sequence). V lost 5 bases, J lost 0 bases, and 11 bases lay in between. The CDR3 DNA sequence: TGTGCCAGCAGCCCACCGGAACTAGCCAAAAACATTCAGTACTTC. Amino acids: CASSPPELAKNIQYF.

In its sample, this clonotype was seen a few times. The junction shows a germline mismatch at one end, possibly a read error. The chain couples TRBV7-2 to TRBJ2-3; 7 bases map to TRBD1. The CDR3 runs 13 residues. Germline CDR1 SGHTA, CDR2 FQGNSA. The CDR3 DNA follows: TGTGCCAGCAGGGTTACAGGGGACCCCCTAGTGGATTTT. Translation: CASRVTGDPLVDF.

This clonotype has just one count. The V gene is TRBV20-1, the J gene TRBJ2-3; 13 nucleotides match TRBD2. V was clipped by 3 bases and J by 6 bases; unmatched bases: 3. CDR1 and CDR2 (germline): DFQATT, SNEGSKA (reference sequence). The CDR3 totals 14 residues. The CDR3 loop reads CSARGLAGWDTQYF. In DNA, the CDR3 is TGCAGTGCTAGGGGACTAGCGGGATGGGATACGCAGTATTTT.

The V call is TRBV7-8, the J call TRBJ2-1, with 9 bases identical to TRBD2. Germline loops: CDR1 SGHVS, CDR2 FQNEAQ. This CDR3 contains 16 residues. With V trimmed by 5 bases and J by 6 bases, 11 bases remained unmatched. CDR3 in amino acids: CASSTRRGGGANEQFF. The CDR3 DNA is TGTGCCAGCAGCACTCGGCGGGGCGGGGGGGCCAATGAGCAGTTCTTC.

The J gene is TRBJ2-7, the V gene TRBV7-2; 8 nucleotides agree with TRBD1. V was pared by 3 bases and J by 0 bases, with 4 bases of the junction left unmatched. Germline-derived CDR1 and CDR2 are SGHTA and FQGNSA. CDR3 length equals 15 residues. The CDR3 loop is CASSFGQGLSYEQYF. The CDR3 region has the DNA TGTGCCAGCAGCTTTGGACAGGGCCTCTCCTACGAGCAGTACTTC. Looking up the rest from reference TRBV7-2 and TRBJ2-7 gives the full variable domain: GAGVSQSPSNKVTEKGKDVELRCDPISGHTALYWYRQSLGQGLEFLIYFQGNSAPDKSGLPSDRFSAERTGGSVSTLTIQRTQQEDSAVYLCASSFGQGLSYEQYFGPGTRLTVT.

The sample holds a few counts of this clonotype. The genes are TRBV12-5 and TRBJ2-3; D gene ambiguous. The CDR3 totals 13 residues. Trimming shortened V by 5 bases and J by 1 base, and 7 bases separated the two germline ends. Per germline, CDR1 LGHNT and CDR2 FRNRAP. CDR3 sequence: CASGPRGTDTQYF. As DNA, the CDR3 is TGTGCTAGTGGTCCCCGCGGCACAGATACGCAGTATTTT.

Within the sample, this clonotype is medium-sized. This sequence joins TRBV6-2 or TRBV6-3 and TRBJ1-5; 9 positions agree with TRBD1. The CDR3 is 14 amino acids. The V gene's germline CDR1 is MNHEY and CDR2 SVGEGT. V shed 2 bases, J shed 7 bases, and the junction held 3 bases outside the gene matches. Written as DNA, the CDR3 is TGTGCCAGCAGTTACGGACAGGGGTGGCAGCCCCAGCATTTT. It specifies CASSYGQGWQPQHF.

The chain employs TRBV5-6 and TRBJ2-5, with unresolved D. From germline, CDR1 is SGHDT and CDR2 YYEEEE. This CDR3 is built from 11 residues. V shed 2 bases and J shed 2 bases, with 1 base lying between them. As DNA, the CDR3 is TGTGCCAGCAGCTTTCAAGAGACCCAGTACTTC. It encodes CASSFQETQYF.

The chain carries TRBV6-1 and TRBJ2-3; D unresolved. The germline gives CDR1 MNHNS, CDR2 SASEGT. V lost 0 bases, J lost 4 bases, and 14 bases lay in between. The CDR3 loop spans 16 amino acids. The CDR3 is CASSEASPTVADTQYF. In DNA, the CDR3 is TGTGCCAGCAGTGAAGCCAGCCCAACGGTGGCAGATACGCAGTATTTT.

This clonotype was found a few times. The chain carries TRBV28 and TRBJ1-1; tentative D call: TRBD1 (6 bases). The CDR3 covers 14 residues. The germline V gene has CDR1 MDHEN and CDR2 SYDVKM. V lost 4 bases to trimming and J lost 4 bases, with 13 bases between them. Written as DNA, the CDR3 is TGTGCCAGCAGTTCCCACAGGGATGGCACTGAAGCTTTCTTT. Its translation: CASSSHRDGTEAFF.

This clonotype was counted a few times. The chain recombines TRBV20-1 with TRBJ1-4, with a possible D match to TRBD1 (5 bases). Germline loops: CDR1 DFQATT, CDR2 SNEGSKA (reference sequence). The length of the CDR3 is 14 residues. Deletions cut 6 bases from V and 5 bases from J, with 16 bases between. The CDR3 sequence is CSAGGWQGNEKLFF. The CDR3, as DNA: TGCAGTGCGGGAGGGTGGCAGGGAAATGAAAAACTGTTTTTT.

This clonotype was detected only a few times. The CDR3, as DNA: TGTGCCAGCAGCCATAGGACAGGGGGCTTTTTGAACGAGCAGTACTTC. Its translation: CASSHRTGGFLNEQYF. The V gene is TRBV7-8, the J gene TRBJ2-7; 11 bases line up with TRBD1. Germline V gives CDR1 SGHVS, CDR2 FQNEAQ. The CDR3 has 16 amino acids. V was pared by 5 bases and J by 5 bases, with 11 bases of the junction left unmatched.

In this sample, this clonotype turned up a few times. V gene TRBV19 combines with J gene TRBJ1-2, with a possible D match to TRBD1 (6 bases). The germline V gene encodes CDR1 LNHDA and CDR2 SQIVND (reference sequence). V was shortened by 4 bases and J by 7 bases, with 10 bases between the two germline ends. CDR3 length equals 12 residues. CDR3 DNA sequence: TGTGCCAGTAGTAGGGGGGGCGGTGGCTACACCTTC. The encoded protein is CASSRGGGGYTF.

The chain couples TRBV7-2 to TRBJ2-5; TRBD1 matches 7 bases. V shed 4 bases and J 1 base; nucleotides not matched to a gene: 3. This CDR3 is built from 14 residues. Germline V gene lookup returns CDR1 SGHTA and CDR2 FQGNSA. For the CDR3, the DNA is TGTGCCAGCAGCTCCACAGGGGTCCAAGAGACCCAGTACTTC. Translated, it gives CASSSTGVQETQYF.

This clonotype was recorded a few times. The chain combines TRBV6-1 with TRBJ2-3, with D perhaps given as TRBD1 or TRBD2 (6 bases each). Trimming cost V 7 bases and J 4 bases, with 24 bases left between them. Looked up from germline, CDR1 is MNHNS and CDR2 is SASEGT. The CDR3 sequence is 17 residues long. The CDR3 here is CASTEGWSGGGSDTQYF. The CDR3, as DNA: TGTGCCAGCACGGAGGGGTGGAGCGGAGGGGGGTCAGATACGCAGTATTTT.

In its sample, this clonotype was seen a few times. V is TRBV6-5 and J is TRBJ2-5; no firm D call. Trimming removed 2 bases from V and 5 bases from J, with 12 bases in between. This CDR3 spans 14 amino acids. The germline V gene has CDR1 MNHEY and CDR2 SVGAGI. CDR3 sequence reads: CASSYSGGFETQYF. As DNA, the CDR3 is TGTGCCAGCAGTTACAGTGGTGGCTTCGAGACCCAGTACTTC.

In this sample, this clonotype turned up a few times. V and J are TRBV7-2 and TRBJ2-7; D gene ambiguous. This CDR3 spans 16 amino acids. CDR1 and CDR2 (germline): SGHTA, FQGNSA. With 5 bases removed from V and 3 bases from J, the gap between germline ends came to 20 bases. This CDR3 reads CASSPPARAFGYEQYF. CDR3 in DNA: TGTGCCAGCAGCCCCCCGGCTCGTGCCTTTGGCTACGAGCAGTACTTC. Based on the CDR3 plus reference TRBV7-2 and TRBJ2-7, the full variable domain is GAGVSQSPSNKVTEKGKDVELRCDPISGHTALYWYRQSLGQGLEFLIYFQGNSAPDKSGLPSDRFSAERTGGSVSTLTIQRTQQEDSAVYLCASSPPARAFGYEQYFGPGTRLTVT.

The chain recombines TRBV6-2 or TRBV6-3 with TRBJ1-3, with 9 nucleotides matching TRBD1. This CDR3 comprises 17 residues. The V and J ends lost 0 bases and 2 bases, in that order; junction bases with no gene match: 5. Germline V lookup: CDR1 MNHEY, CDR2 SVGEGT. In DNA form, the CDR3 reads TGTGCCAGCAGTTACTCCCCGGGACAGGGACCTGGAAACACCATATATTTT. Translated: CASSYSPGQGPGNTIYF.

By sample fraction, this clonotype is medium-sized. This rearrangement joins TRBV19 to TRBJ1-2; a weak D match, TRBD1 (5 bases). Trimming removed 7 bases from V and 4 bases from J, with 16 bases in between. CDR3 length: 14 amino acids. The germline CDR1 and CDR2 sequences are LNHDA and SQIVND (reference sequence). In DNA, the CDR3 is TGTGCCAGTACCGATCCAGGGTCCGGCTATGGCTACACCTTC. It encodes CASTDPGSGYGYTF.